A single sample is the source of the 5 T cell receptor beta chains below, sequenced in a study of blood T cell repertoires in COVID-19. TCRdb keeps only in-frame clones here, not all; method: immunoSEQ multiplex PCR. The table shows tens of thousands of clones, with approximately 78% occurring only once. Specimen: peripheral blood. The receptors here all came from a man aged 45-65 years with active or convalescent COVID-19.

The DNA for the CDR3 is TGTGCCACCAGTAGGGACTACTACAATGAGCAGTTCTTC. Translating gives CATSRDYYNEQFF. V is TRBV15 and J is TRBJ2-1, with 7 bases lining up with TRBD2. The CDR3 runs 13 residues. Germline lookup yields CDR1 LNHNV and CDR2 YYDKDF (reference sequence). Trimming at V came to 6 bases and at J to 3 bases, leaving 2 bases not matched to a gene.

The rearrangement links TRBV6-5 to TRBJ2-5; no clear D gene. The ends were cut back, 5 bases at V and 5 bases at J, with 15 bases in the middle. The CDR3 loop spans 14 amino acids. The germline CDR1 and CDR2 sequences are MNHEY and SVGAGI. The CDR3 DNA sequence: TGTGCCAGCAGTCCCAGAGGTCGGATGGAGACCCAGTACTTC. Translation: CASSPRGRMETQYF.

Regarding this clone: Other DNA sequences in this specimen translate into the identical CDR3. The chain joins TRBV2 to TRBJ2-7; 7 positions agree with TRBD2. Germline V gene lookup returns CDR1 SNHLY and CDR2 FYNNEI. The CDR3 runs to 12 residues. J gave up 7 bases and V 4 bases, and 4 bases lay outside the gene matches. The CDR3 region is CASSVGGYEQYV. DNA for the CDR3: TGTGCCAGCAGTGTGGGGGGGTATGAGCAGTACGTC.

J is TRBJ1-2 and V is TRBV14; D may be TRBD1 (5 bases). This CDR3 has 15 amino acids. Germline V gene sequence: CDR1 SGHDN, CDR2 FVKESK. The ends were cut back, 0 bases at V and 8 bases at J, with 16 bases in the middle. The CDR3 DNA follows: TGTGCCAGCAGCCAAGATTTCGGCAGGGAGGAAGGCTACACCTTC. Protein product: CASSQDFGREEGYTF.

This chain joins TRBV7-9 and TRBJ2-7, with 9 bases identical to TRBD1. Losses at the gene ends were 4 bases for V and 2 bases for J; bases not matched to a gene: 6. Germline-derived CDR1 and CDR2 are SEHNR and FQNEAQ (reference sequence). The CDR3 is 15 residues long. The CDR3 here is CASSSDRGFPYEQYV. In nucleotides, the CDR3 is TGTGCCAGCAGCTCAGACAGGGGGTTCCCCTACGAGCAGTACGTC.